The rows below give T cell receptor beta chains drawn from one sample of a study of blood T cell repertoires in COVID-19. Profiled with immunoSEQ multiplex PCR; TCRdb holds only in-frame clones, not every one. The top ten clones hold under 2% of a sample with about 260,000 clones, 70% to 85% of them seen once. The sample consisted of peripheral blood. Source of these receptors: a woman aged 80 or older with acute or convalescent COVID-19. The CDR3 runs from the conserved cysteine through the conserved F or W. D genes are given only for firm matches. Clone size, where shown, is once, few, many, or a class for clones that have expanded.

>TRBJ2-3|TRBV11-3|TRBD2|-
TGTGCCAGCAGCTCCGGGACTAGGGGACGCACAGATACGCAGTATTTT
CASSSGTRGRTDTQYF
>TRBJ2-5|TRBV28|TRBD2|-
TGTGCCAGCAGTTTAGGCGGGGGGGCCCAAGAGACCCAGTACTTC
CASSLGGGAQETQYF
>TRBJ2-7|TRBV5-1|TRBD1|-
TGCGCCAGCAGCTCACAGGGGTACGAGCAGTACTTC
CASSSQGYEQYF
>TRBJ1-2|TRBV28|-|-
TGTGCCAGCAGTTCCCCTGGCAGGGACTATGGCTACACCTTC
CASSSPGRDYGYTF
>TRBJ2-5|TRBV7-2|TRBD2|-
TGTGCCAGCAGCTTAGGCCTAGCGGGGCAAGAGACCCAGTACTTC
CASSLGLAGQETQYF
>TRBJ1-1|TRBV5-1|-|few
TGCGCCAGCAGCTTGGCTCTGGGGGCTGTCACTGAAGCTTTCTTT
CASSLALGAVTEAFF
>TRBJ2-4|TRBV6-2/TRBV6-3|-|-
TGTGCCAGCAGTATCATACAGGGAACCAAAAACATTCAGTACTTC
CASSIIQGTKNIQYF
>TRBJ1-2|TRBV30|TRBD1|-
TGTGCCTGGGGGACGGGACAGGGAGTCAGCTATGGCTACACCTTC
CAWGTGQGVSYGYTF
>TRBJ1-1|TRBV6-5|TRBD1|-
TGTGCCAGCAGTTTCGACAGGGGAACTGAAGCTTTCTTT
CASSFDRGTEAFF
>TRBJ2-1|TRBV19|-|-
TGTGCCAGTAGCGGGGGCAATGAGCAGTTCTTC
CASSGGNEQFF
>TRBJ2-2|TRBV4-2|TRBD1|-
TGTGCCAGCAGCTCCAGGGACAGGGCGAACACCGGGGAGCTGTTTTTT
CASSSRDRANTGELFF
>TRBJ1-2|TRBV5-1|TRBD1|-
TGCGCCAGCAGCCATGCCGGGACAGACTATGGCTACACCTTC
CASSHAGTDYGYTF
>TRBJ2-7|TRBV7-2|-|-
TGTGCCAGCAGCTCCGCCCCCGGGTCCACCTACGAGCAGTACTTC
CASSSAPGSTYEQYF
>TRBJ2-2|TRBV12-3/TRBV12-4|-|-
TGTGCCAGCAGCCGCAGGTCCCCCGGGGAGCTGTTTTTT
CASSRRSPGELFF
>TRBJ1-2|TRBV19|-|-
TGTGCCAGTAGTATAGCAGGGCAGCATGGCTACACCTTC
CASSIAGQHGYTF
>TRBJ2-1|TRBV5-1|TRBD2|-
TGCGCCAGCAGCTTGGGCGGGGGGGCCTGGAATGAGCAGTTCTTC
CASSLGGGAWNEQFF
>TRBJ2-2|TRBV9|TRBD2|-
TGTGCCAGCAGCGCCCGAGCTAGCGGGGGGGCCGGGGAGCTGTTTTTT
CASSARASGGAGELFF
>TRBJ2-7|TRBV5-4|-|-
TGTGCCAGCAGCTTGGTCTTCAGGGGTTCAGGCGAGCAGTACTTC
CASSLVFRGSGEQYF
>TRBJ2-5|TRBV6-2/TRBV6-3|TRBD2|-
TGTGCCAGCAGTTACACGCTAGCGGGGGTCCAAGAGACCCAGTACTTC
CASSYTLAGVQETQYF
>TRBJ1-1|TRBV28|-|-
TGTGCCAGCAGTTTGGGCAGAAACACTGAAGCTTTCTTT
CASSLGRNTEAFF
>TRBJ1-3|TRBV5-4|-|-
TGTGCCAGCAGCTTAGGAGACAGAATCTCTGGAAACACCATATATTTT
CASSLGDRISGNTIYF
>TRBJ2-7|TRBV6-2/TRBV6-3|TRBD2|few
TGTGCCAGCAGTCCCCTTCCGACTAGCGGGGGCCCCAAGGGCGAGCAGTACTTC
CASSPLPTSGGPKGEQYF
>TRBJ1-5|TRBV18|TRBD1|once
TGTGCCAGCTCCGAGGACAGGGATCAGCCCCAGCATTTT
CASSEDRDQPQHF
>TRBJ1-2|TRBV6-5|-|-
TGTGCCAGCAGTTATTTGAAGCCCGCGGACTATGGCTACACCTTC
CASSYLKPADYGYTF
>TRBJ1-6|TRBV6-6|TRBD1|-
TGTGCCAGCAGTCCCGACAGGGGCGTAGAATTCCATAATTCACCCCTCCACTTT
CASSPDRGVEFHNSPLHF